Shown below are 22 T cell receptor beta chains from a single sample sequenced in a study of shared T cell receptors in the human thymus. The assay was immunoSEQ multiplex PCR, and TCRdb's table has in-frame clones only and misses some. The table records some 720,000 clones, 88% of them present only once. The data were also submitted as part of a second study, on human thymus T cells.

Material: thymocytes. These receptors were obtained from a boy in the first two years of life with a congenital heart defect.

The rearrangement links TRBV7-9 to TRBJ1-1; D may be TRBD1 (5 bases). CDR1 is SEHNR and CDR2 is FQNEAQ in the germline V gene (reference sequence). Deletions cut 3 bases from V and 6 bases from J, with 11 bases between. CDR3 length: 13 residues. The CDR3 loop reads CASSFDSGPEAFF. DNA for the CDR3: TGTGCCAGCAGCTTCGACAGCGGGCCTGAAGCTTTCTTT.

V gene TRBV7-2 combines with J gene TRBJ2-2; weak D call: TRBD2 (6 bases). CDR3 size: 15 residues. The germline gives CDR1 SGHTA, CDR2 FQGNSA. The V end was cut by 8 bases, the J end by 3 bases, with 16 bases between. The CDR3 loop reads CASGDSSVYTGELFF. The CDR3 DNA follows: TGTGCCAGCGGCGACTCTAGCGTTTACACCGGGGAGCTGTTTTTT.

The rearrangement uses TRBV7-2 and TRBJ1-2, with 8 bases identical to TRBD1. The CDR3 length is 18 residues. V lost 1 base and J lost 1; bases outside the gene matches: 11. Germline assignment: CDR1 SGHTA and CDR2 FQGNSA. CDR3 in DNA: TGTGCCAGCAGCTTAGAGGACAGGGAGCGCCTTTTTAACTATGGCTACACCTTC. Its protein product is CASSLEDRERLFNYGYTF.

CDR3 in DNA: TGTGCCAGCAGCTTAGGGACAGGTGGCTACACCTTC. Translating gives CASSLGTGGYTF. This chain connects TRBV7-3 to TRBJ1-2; 8 positions agree with TRBD1. The germline V gene encodes CDR1 SGHTA and CDR2 FQGTGA. Losses at the gene ends were 2 bases for V and 7 bases for J; bases not matched to a gene: 0. The CDR3 runs to 12 residues. Full variable domain (missing parts from reference TRBV7-3 and TRBJ1-2): GAGVSQTPSNKVTEKGKYVELRCDPISGHTALYWYRQSLGQGPEFLIYFQGTGAADDSGLPNDRFFAVRPEGSVSTLKIQRTERGDSAVYLCASSLGTGGYTFGSGTRLTVV.

V usage is TRBV28 and J usage is TRBJ1-2; 7 bases match TRBD1. Germline V gives CDR1 MDHEN, CDR2 SYDVKM. The ends lost 2 bases at V and 7 bases at J; junction bases unmatched: 16. The CDR3 totals 17 residues. The CDR3 nucleotides read TGTGCCAGCAGTTTAGTCTCTCGAGACAGGGCATTATGTGGCTACACCTTC. It translates to CASSLVSRDRALCGYTF.

The rearrangement links TRBV7-6 to TRBJ2-7, with D possibly TRBD2 on 7 matching bases. CDR1 is SGHVS, CDR2 FNYEAQ, per germline. Deletions cut 3 bases from V and 4 bases from J, with 19 bases between. CDR3 length: 16 amino acids. The CDR3 protein is CASSFLPSGGAYEQYF. In DNA, the CDR3 is TGTGCCAGCAGCTTCCTACCCTCGGGGGGCGCGTACGAGCAGTACTTC.

V and J are TRBV9 and TRBJ2-3; D may be TRBD2 (6 bases). V lost 4 bases, J lost 4 bases, and 19 bases lay in between. The CDR3 contains 16 residues. CDR1 is SGDLS and CDR2 is YYNGEE in the germline V gene. CDR3 bases: TGTGCCAGCAGCACCAATTCTCGGGAGAGGGCAGATACGCAGTATTTT. Translated: CASSTNSRERADTQYF.

This clone was detected a few times. V usage is TRBV5-1 and J usage is TRBJ2-7, with 9 bases that match TRBD1. Germline V gene data show CDR1 as SGHRS and CDR2 as YFSETQ. After removal of 0 bases from V and 3 bases from J, the junction contained 13 bases not matched to a gene. The CDR3 totals 18 residues. The CDR3 sequence: CASSLVTWTGASYYEQYF. CDR3 nucleotide sequence: TGCGCCAGCAGCTTGGTTACCTGGACAGGGGCTTCGTACTACGAGCAGTACTTC.

The rearrangement uses TRBV5-6 and TRBJ2-7, with TRBD2 identical over 7 bases. The trim removed 4 bases at V and 3 bases at J, leaving 4 bases unmatched. CDR3 length: 13 amino acids. CDR1 is SGHDT, CDR2 YYEEEE, per germline. This CDR3 reads CASSLGGFYEQYF. The CDR3 DNA reads TGTGCCAGCAGCCTCGGGGGGTTCTACGAGCAGTACTTC.

The gene calls are TRBV5-5 and TRBJ1-5; D might be TRBD1 (5 bases). This CDR3 region has 14 residues. Germline assignment: CDR1 SGHKS and CDR2 YYEKEE (reference sequence). Trimming took off 4 bases at V and 5 bases at J, with 13 bases between the two ends. The chain's CDR3 is CASSPGGPYQPQHF. CDR3 in DNA: TGTGCCAGCAGCCCCGGGGGTCCCTATCAGCCCCAGCATTTT.

The chain carries TRBV21-1 and TRBJ2-7; the table calls TRBD1, which could not be checked here. TRBV21-1 is a pseudogene. This CDR3 is 15 amino acids long. This chain's CDR3 is CASSKKVTVAYEQYF. CDR3 in DNA: TGTGCCAGCAGCAAAAAAGTGACAGTGGCCTACGAGCAGTACTTC.

The chain couples TRBV6-5 to TRBJ1-5; 7 positions agree with TRBD1. J gave up 0 bases and V 6 bases, and 5 bases lay outside the gene matches. This CDR3 is 15 amino acids long. The V gene's germline CDR1 is MNHEY and CDR2 SVGAGI. The CDR3 DNA reads TGTGCCAGCAGCCGGACAGGTAATAGCAATCAGCCCCAGCATTTT. Its translation: CASSRTGNSNQPQHF.

This clone has a handful of counts. The chain employs TRBV19 and TRBJ2-2; D is perhaps TRBD2 (6 bases). Per germline, CDR1 LNHDA and CDR2 SQIVND (reference sequence). CDR3 length equals 15 residues. With 5 bases removed from V and 5 bases from J, the gap between germline ends came to 15 bases. The CDR3 is CASSLGRAGTGELFF. As DNA, the CDR3 is TGTGCCAGTAGTTTGGGCCGGGCGGGGACCGGGGAGCTGTTTTTT.

The V and J genes are TRBV10-3 and TRBJ1-1; perhaps TRBD1 as D (6 bases). The CDR3 spans 13 residues. The V end lost 5 bases, the J end lost 6 bases, and 13 bases lay between the germline ends. Looked up from germline, CDR1 is ENHRY and CDR2 is SYGVKD. CDR3 loop: CAISRDIAPEAFF. For the CDR3, the DNA is TGTGCCATCAGTCGGGACATCGCGCCTGAAGCTTTCTTT.

This clone showed up just once. The chain links TRBV10-3 to TRBJ2-1; TRBD2 matches at 12 bases. The CDR3 extends over 16 amino acids. With V trimmed by 4 bases and J by 8 bases, 9 bases remained unmatched. The germline gives CDR1 ENHRY, CDR2 SYGVKD. DNA for the CDR3: TGTGCCATCAGTGGCCCTAGCGGGAGGGCCCTGGATGAGCAGTTCTTC. Translation gives CAISGPSGRALDEQFF.

The chain recombines TRBV5-1 with TRBJ2-7; D is perhaps TRBD2 (6 bases). CDR1 and CDR2 from the germline V gene are SGHRS and YFSETQ. Trimming shortened V by 5 bases and J by 3 bases, and 15 bases separated the two germline ends. The CDR3 length is 14 residues. DNA of the CDR3: TGCGCCAGCAGAACTAGCATCCCGGGCTACGAGCAGTACTTC. This translates into CASRTSIPGYEQYF.

This rearrangement joins TRBV19 to TRBJ2-5; 9 positions match TRBD2. The CDR3 totals 18 residues. From germline, CDR1 is LNHDA and CDR2 SQIVND (reference sequence). The J segment lost 5 bases and the V segment lost 5 bases, leaving 18 bases of the junction unmatched. CDR3: CASSFRLAREGRFETQYF. For the CDR3, the DNA is TGTGCCAGTAGTTTTCGGCTGGCGCGGGAGGGCCGGTTTGAGACCCAGTACTTC.

The genes are TRBV10-1 and TRBJ2-1; 8 nucleotides line up with TRBD2. V gave up 3 bases and J gave up 6 bases; unmatched junction bases: 4. The CDR3 length is 14 residues. In germline, CDR1 is WNHNN, CDR2 SYGVQD (reference sequence). The CDR3 is CASSEIRGGNEQFF. DNA of the CDR3: TGCGCCAGCAGTGAAATTCGGGGGGGCAATGAGCAGTTCTTC.

This clone has just one count. This chain connects TRBV4-2 to TRBJ2-1; 10 bases line up with TRBD2. There are 16 residues in the CDR3. Per the germline V gene, CDR1 is LGHNA and CDR2 is YNFKEQ. V gave up 3 bases and J gave up 2 bases; unmatched junction bases: 4. The CDR3 region has the DNA TGTGCCAGCAGCCAGAGGACTAGCGGAACCTACAATGAGCAGTTCTTC. This encodes CASSQRTSGTYNEQFF.

The J gene is TRBJ1-5, the V gene TRBV28; D gene ambiguous. The CDR3 is 16 residues long. Trimming pared 0 bases from V and 3 bases from J, leaving 12 bases between. The germline CDR1 and CDR2 sequences are MDHEN and SYDVKM. Written as DNA, the CDR3 is TGTGCCAGCAGTTTATGGGACTCCCGAGCCAATCAGCCCCAGCATTTT. Its translation: CASSLWDSRANQPQHF.

The gene calls are TRBV5-6 and TRBJ1-1; D ambiguous. The CDR3 has 17 amino acids. The V end was cut by 0 bases, the J end by 4 bases, with 19 bases between. CDR1 and CDR2 from the germline V gene are SGHDT and YYEEEE. CDR3 region: CASSLDPPILSGTEAFF. DNA of the CDR3: TGTGCCAGCAGCTTGGACCCTCCCATCCTCTCGGGCACTGAAGCTTTCTTT.

A word on this clone: In the same sample, other DNA sequences code for this CDR3. This chain connects TRBV6-5 to TRBJ2-1; 11 bases line up with TRBD2. This CDR3 is 15 amino acids long. Germline V gene sequence: CDR1 MNHEY, CDR2 SVGAGI. V gave up 5 bases and J gave up 4 bases; unmatched junction bases: 4. This CDR3 is CASSPGTSGYNEQFF. In nucleotides, the CDR3 is TGTGCCAGCAGTCCGGGGACTAGCGGTTACAATGAGCAGTTCTTC.